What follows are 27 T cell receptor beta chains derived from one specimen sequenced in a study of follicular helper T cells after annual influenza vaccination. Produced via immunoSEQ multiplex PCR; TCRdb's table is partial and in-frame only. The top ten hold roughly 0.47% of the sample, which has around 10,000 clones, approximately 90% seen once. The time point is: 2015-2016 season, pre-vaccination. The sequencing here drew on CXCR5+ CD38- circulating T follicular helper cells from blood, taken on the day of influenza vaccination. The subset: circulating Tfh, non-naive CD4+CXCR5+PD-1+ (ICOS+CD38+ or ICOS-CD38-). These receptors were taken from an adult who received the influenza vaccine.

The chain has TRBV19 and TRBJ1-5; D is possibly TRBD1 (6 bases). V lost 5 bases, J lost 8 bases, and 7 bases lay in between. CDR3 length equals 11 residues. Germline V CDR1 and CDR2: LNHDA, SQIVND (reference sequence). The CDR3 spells CASSSGEPQHF. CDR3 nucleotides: TGTGCCAGTAGTTCAGGGGAGCCCCAGCATTTT.

For the CDR3, the DNA is TGTGCCAGCAGTGACCCGGGGGGCACAGATACGCAGTATTTT. Its protein is CASSDPGGTDTQYF. The rearrangement joins TRBV2 to TRBJ2-3; D is perhaps TRBD2 (6 bases). The V end lost 3 bases, the J end lost 1 base, and 8 bases lay between the germline ends. CDR1 is SNHLY, CDR2 FYNNEI, per germline. CDR3 length equals 14 residues.

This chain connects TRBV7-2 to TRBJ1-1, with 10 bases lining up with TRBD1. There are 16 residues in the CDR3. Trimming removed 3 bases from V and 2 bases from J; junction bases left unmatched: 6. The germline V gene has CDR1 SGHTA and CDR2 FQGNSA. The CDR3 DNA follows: TGTGCCAGCAGCTTGGGACAGGGGAGGGCAAACACTGAAGCTTTCTTT. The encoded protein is CASSLGQGRANTEAFF.

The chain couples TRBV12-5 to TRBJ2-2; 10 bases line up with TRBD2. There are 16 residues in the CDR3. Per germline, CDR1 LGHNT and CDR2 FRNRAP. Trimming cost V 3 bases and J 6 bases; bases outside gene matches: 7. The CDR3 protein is CASGLNLAGEAGELFF. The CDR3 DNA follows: TGTGCTAGTGGTTTAAACCTAGCGGGGGAAGCCGGGGAGCTGTTTTTT.

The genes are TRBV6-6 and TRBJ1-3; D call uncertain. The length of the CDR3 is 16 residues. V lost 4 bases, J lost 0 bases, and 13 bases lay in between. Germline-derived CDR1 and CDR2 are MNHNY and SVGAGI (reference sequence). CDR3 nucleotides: TGTGCCAGCAGTTCCACCCGAAGCAGCTCTGGAAACACCATATATTTT. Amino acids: CASSSTRSSSGNTIYF.

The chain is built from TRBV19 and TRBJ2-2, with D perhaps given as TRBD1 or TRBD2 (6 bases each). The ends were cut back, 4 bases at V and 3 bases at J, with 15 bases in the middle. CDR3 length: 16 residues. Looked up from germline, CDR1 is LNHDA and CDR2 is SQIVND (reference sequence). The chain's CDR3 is CASSTSQGRYTGELFF. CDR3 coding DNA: TGTGCCAGTAGTACTAGTCAGGGGAGGTACACCGGGGAGCTGTTTTTT. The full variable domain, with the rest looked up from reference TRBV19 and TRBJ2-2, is DGGITQSPKYLFRKEGQNVTLSCEQNLNHDAMYWYRQDPGQGLRLIYYSQIVNDFQKGDIAEGYSVSREKKESFPLTVTSAQKNPTAFYLCASSTSQGRYTGELFFGEGSRLTVL.

The CDR3 protein is CASSTPGGTTNYGYTF. The CDR3 nucleotides are TGTGCCAGTAGTACCCCGGGGGGCACCACTAACTATGGCTACACCTTC. The gene calls are TRBV19 and TRBJ1-2, with D possibly TRBD1 on 6 matching bases. Trimming left V 4 bases short and J 0 bases short, with 15 bases between. Germline V gene lookup returns CDR1 LNHDA and CDR2 SQIVND (reference sequence). CDR3 length equals 16 residues.

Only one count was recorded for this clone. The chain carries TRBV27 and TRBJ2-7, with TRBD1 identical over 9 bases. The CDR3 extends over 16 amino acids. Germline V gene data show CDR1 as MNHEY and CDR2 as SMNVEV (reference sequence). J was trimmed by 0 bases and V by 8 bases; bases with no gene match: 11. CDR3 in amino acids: CASAYSGTGFSYEQYF. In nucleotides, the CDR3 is TGTGCCAGCGCTTACTCCGGGACAGGGTTCTCCTACGAGCAGTACTTC.

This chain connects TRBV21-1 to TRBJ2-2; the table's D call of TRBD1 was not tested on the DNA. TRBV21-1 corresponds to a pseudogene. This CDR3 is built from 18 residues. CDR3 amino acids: CASSKDRVGTGCNRELFF. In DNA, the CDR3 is TGTGCCAGCAGCAAAGACAGGGTAGGGACAGGGTGTAATCGGGAGCTGTTTTTT.

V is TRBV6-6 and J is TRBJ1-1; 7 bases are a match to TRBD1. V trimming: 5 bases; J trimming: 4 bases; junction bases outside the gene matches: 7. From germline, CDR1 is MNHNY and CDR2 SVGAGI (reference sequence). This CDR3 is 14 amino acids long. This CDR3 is CASSKRRDSTEAFF. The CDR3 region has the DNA TGTGCCAGCAGTAAGCGCCGGGACAGCACTGAAGCTTTCTTT.

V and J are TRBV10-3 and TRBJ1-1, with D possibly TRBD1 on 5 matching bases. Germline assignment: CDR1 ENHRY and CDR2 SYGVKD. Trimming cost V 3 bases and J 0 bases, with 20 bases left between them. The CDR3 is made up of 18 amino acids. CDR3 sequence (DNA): TGTGCCATCAGTGACGGTCCGGGGCAGGGAGGGGTGAACACTGAAGCTTTCTTT. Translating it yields CAISDGPGQGGVNTEAFF.

The CDR3 protein is CAWLNRGDRGEKLFF. For the CDR3, the DNA is TGTGCCTGGCTTAATAGGGGCGACAGGGGAGAAAAACTGTTTTTT. The rearrangement uses TRBV30 and TRBJ1-4, with 8 bases lining up with TRBD1. In germline, CDR1 is GTSNPN, CDR2 SVGIG (reference sequence). CDR3 length equals 15 residues. The V gene end was trimmed by 5 bases and the J gene end by 8 bases; junction bases not matched to a gene: 13.

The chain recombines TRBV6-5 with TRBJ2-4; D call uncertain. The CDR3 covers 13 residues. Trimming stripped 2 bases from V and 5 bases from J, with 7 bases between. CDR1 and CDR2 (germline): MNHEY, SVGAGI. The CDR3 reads CASSYLNQNIQYF. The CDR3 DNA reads TGTGCCAGCAGTTACCTGAACCAAAACATTCAGTACTTC.

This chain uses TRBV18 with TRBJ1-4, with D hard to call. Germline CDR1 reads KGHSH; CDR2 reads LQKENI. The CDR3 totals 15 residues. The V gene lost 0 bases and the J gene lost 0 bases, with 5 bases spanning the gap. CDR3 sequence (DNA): TGTGCCAGCTCACCACCCATGGCAACTAATGAAAAACTGTTTTTT. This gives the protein CASSPPMATNEKLFF.

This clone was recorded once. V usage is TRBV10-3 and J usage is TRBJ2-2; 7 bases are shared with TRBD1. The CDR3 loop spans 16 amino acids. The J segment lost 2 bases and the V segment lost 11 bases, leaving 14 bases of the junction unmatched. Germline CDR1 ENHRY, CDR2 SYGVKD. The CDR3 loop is CASTTDRDRNTGELFF. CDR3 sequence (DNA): TGTGCCTCAACTACCGACCGGGACAGAAACACCGGGGAGCTGTTTTTT.

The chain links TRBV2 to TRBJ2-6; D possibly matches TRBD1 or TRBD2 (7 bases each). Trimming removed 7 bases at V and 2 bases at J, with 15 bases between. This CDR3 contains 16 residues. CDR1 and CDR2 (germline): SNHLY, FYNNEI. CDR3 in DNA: TGTGCCAGCATTAGGGGAGGGGGCGCTGGGGCCAACGTCCTGACTTTC. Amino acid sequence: CASIRGGGAGANVLTF. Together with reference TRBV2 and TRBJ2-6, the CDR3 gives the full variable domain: EPEVTQTPSHQVTQMGQEVILRCVPISNHLYFYWYRQILGQKVEFLVSFYNNEISEKSEIFDDQFSVERPDGSNFTLKIRSTKLEDSAMYFCASIRGGGAGANVLTFGAGSRLTVL.

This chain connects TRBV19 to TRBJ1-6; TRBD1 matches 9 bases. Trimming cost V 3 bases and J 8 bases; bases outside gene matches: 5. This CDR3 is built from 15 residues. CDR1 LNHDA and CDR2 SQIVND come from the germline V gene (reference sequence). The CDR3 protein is CASSIGTGFDSPLHF. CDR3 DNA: TGTGCCAGTAGTATTGGGACAGGGTTTGATTCACCCCTCCACTTT. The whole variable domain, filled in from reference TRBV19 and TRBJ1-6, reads DGGITQSPKYLFRKEGQNVTLSCEQNLNHDAMYWYRQDPGQGLRLIYYSQIVNDFQKGDIAEGYSVSREKKESFPLTVTSAQKNPTAFYLCASSIGTGFDSPLHFGNGTRLTVT.

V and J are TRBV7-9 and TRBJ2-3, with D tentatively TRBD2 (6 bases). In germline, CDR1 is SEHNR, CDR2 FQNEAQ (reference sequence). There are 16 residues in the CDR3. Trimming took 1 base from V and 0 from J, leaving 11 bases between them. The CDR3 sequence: CASSLGDSLSTDTQYF. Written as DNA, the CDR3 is TGTGCCAGCAGCTTAGGGGACTCCCTTAGCACAGATACGCAGTATTTT. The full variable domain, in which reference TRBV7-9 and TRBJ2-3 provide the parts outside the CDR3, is DTGVSQNPRHKITKRGQNVTFRCDPISEHNRLYWYRQTLGQGPEFLTYFQNEAQLEKSRLLSDRFSAERPKGSFSTLEIQRTEQGDSAMYLCASSLGDSLSTDTQYFGPGTRLTVL.

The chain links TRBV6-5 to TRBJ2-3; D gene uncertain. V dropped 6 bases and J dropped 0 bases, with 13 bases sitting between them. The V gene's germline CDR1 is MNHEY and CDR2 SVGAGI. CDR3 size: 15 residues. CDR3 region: CASRSTFSSTDTQYF. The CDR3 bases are TGTGCCAGCAGATCCACCTTCTCTAGCACAGATACGCAGTATTTT.

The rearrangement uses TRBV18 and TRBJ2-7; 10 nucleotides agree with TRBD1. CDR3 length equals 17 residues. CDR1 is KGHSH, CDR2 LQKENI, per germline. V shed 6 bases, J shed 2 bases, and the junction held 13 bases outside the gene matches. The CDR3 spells CASSRGQGSRGAYEQYF. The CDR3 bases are TGTGCCAGCTCGCGGGGACAGGGGAGTCGGGGGGCCTACGAGCAGTACTTC.

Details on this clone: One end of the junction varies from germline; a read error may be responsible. The DNA for the CDR3 is TGTGCCAGCAGGTTGGGGGCACAGGGTTTCAACGAGCAGTACTTC. Encoded protein: CASRLGAQGFNEQYF. J is TRBJ2-7 and V is TRBV5-5, with D tentatively TRBD1 (6 bases). The CDR3 loop spans 15 amino acids. CDR1 SGHKS and CDR2 YYEKEE come from the germline V gene (reference sequence).

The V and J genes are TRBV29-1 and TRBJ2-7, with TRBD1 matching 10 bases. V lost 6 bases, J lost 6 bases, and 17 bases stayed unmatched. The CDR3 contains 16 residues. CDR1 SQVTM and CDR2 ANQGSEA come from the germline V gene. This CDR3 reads CSVASADGTGAREQYF. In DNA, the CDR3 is TGCAGCGTCGCCTCCGCCGACGGGACAGGGGCGCGCGAGCAGTACTTC.

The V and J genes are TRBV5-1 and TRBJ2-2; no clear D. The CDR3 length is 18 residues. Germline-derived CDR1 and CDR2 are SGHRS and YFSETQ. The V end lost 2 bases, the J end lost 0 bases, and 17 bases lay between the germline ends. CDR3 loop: CASSFTSSSGPNTGELFF. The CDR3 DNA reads TGCGCCAGCAGCTTTACCAGTTCCTCGGGTCCGAACACCGGGGAGCTGTTTTTT.

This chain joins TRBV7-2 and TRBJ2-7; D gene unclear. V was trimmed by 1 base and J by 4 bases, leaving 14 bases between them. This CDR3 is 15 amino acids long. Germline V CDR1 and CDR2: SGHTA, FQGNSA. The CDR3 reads CASSLGQVPTYEQYF. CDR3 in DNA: TGTGCCAGCAGCTTAGGGCAGGTTCCGACTTACGAGCAGTACTTC.

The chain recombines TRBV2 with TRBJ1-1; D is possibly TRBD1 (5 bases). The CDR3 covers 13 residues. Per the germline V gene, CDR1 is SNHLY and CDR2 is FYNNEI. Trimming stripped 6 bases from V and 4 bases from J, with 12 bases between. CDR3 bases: TGTGCCAGCAGCGTCAGGGTGTCCACTGAAGCTTTCTTT. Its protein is CASSVRVSTEAFF.

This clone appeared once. In nucleotides, the CDR3 is TGTGCCAGCAGTTTCTCGGACAGAATAAATCAGCCCCAGCATTTT. Amino acid sequence: CASSFSDRINQPQHF. The chain combines TRBV27 with TRBJ1-5; D perhaps matches TRBD1 (6 bases). V was trimmed by 3 bases and J by 4 bases, leaving 13 bases between them. This CDR3 contains 15 residues. Germline V lookup: CDR1 MNHEY, CDR2 SMNVEV (reference sequence).

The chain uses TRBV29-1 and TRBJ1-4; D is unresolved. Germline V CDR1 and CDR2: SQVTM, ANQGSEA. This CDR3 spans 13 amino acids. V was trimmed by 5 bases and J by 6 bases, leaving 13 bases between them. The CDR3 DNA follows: TGCAGCGTTTTGGCCCCGACCCATGAAAAACTGTTTTTT. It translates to CSVLAPTHEKLFF. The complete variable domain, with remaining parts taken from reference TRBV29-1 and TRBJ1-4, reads SAVISQKPSRDICQRGTSLTIQCQVDSQVTMMFWYRQQPGQSLTLIATANQGSEATYESGFVIDKFPISRPNLTFSTLTVSNMSPEDSSIYLCSVLAPTHEKLFFGSGTQLSVL.